Included here is one TCR beta chain sequence, with context. Its antigen is currently unknown. General study findings and limits: Tumor-infiltrating Treg TCR alpha and beta sequences overlapped most with tumor naive CD4+ T cells, then blood naive.

Semi-nested PCR with Nested Universal Primer A followed constant-region reverse priming of full-length variable regions. TCRdb re-analysed the 5' RACE reads in MiXCR, keeping a single row per CDR3 protein. The sample carries roughly 42,000 distinct CDR3 sequences, approximately 30% recorded once. The CDR3 runs 15 residues. Germline V gene lookup returns CDR1 MNHEY and CDR2 SVGAGI. V gave up 8 bases and J gave up 3 bases, with 20 bases separating them. The sequence was collected from a female donor with breast cancer. The sample comprised tumor-infiltrating memory CD4+ T cells sorted from the breast tumor. The subset: memory CD4+ T cells, CD4+CD45RO+CD25-. The chain uses TRBV6-5 and TRBJ2-7, with D hard to call. Here the CDR3 DNA reads TGTGCCAGCCGCGAGAGTCCAGGAACTTACTACGAGCAGTACTTC. Translating gives CASRESPGTYYEQYF.